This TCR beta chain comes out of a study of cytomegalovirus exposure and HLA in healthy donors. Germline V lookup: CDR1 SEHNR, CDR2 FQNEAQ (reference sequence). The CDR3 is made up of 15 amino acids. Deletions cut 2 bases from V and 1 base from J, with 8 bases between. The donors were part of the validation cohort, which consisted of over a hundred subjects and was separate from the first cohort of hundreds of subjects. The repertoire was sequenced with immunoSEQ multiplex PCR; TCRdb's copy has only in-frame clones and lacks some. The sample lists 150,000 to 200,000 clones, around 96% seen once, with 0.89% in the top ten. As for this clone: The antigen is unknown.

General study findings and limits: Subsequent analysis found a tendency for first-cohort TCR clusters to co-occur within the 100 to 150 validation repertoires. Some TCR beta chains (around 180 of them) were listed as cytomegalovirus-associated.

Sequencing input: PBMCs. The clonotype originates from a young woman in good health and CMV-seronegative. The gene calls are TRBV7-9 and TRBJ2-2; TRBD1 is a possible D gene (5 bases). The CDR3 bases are TGTGCCAGCAGCTTATCGACAGTGAACACCGGGGAGCTGTTTTTT. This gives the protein CASSLSTVNTGELFF.